These T cell receptor beta chains were read from a single sample in a study of cytotoxic CD8 clonotypes in ibrutinib-treated CLL. This table comes from immunoSEQ multiplex PCR, and its TCRdb copy is limited to in-frame clones, with some not included. The data hold some 200,000 clones, with more than 75% observed a single time. This material consisted of PBMCs, taken after 12 months of ibrutinib treatment. All receptors derive from a human donor with chronic lymphocytic leukemia. Each CDR3 is given with its conserved first and last residue. The D gene is left open where the match is weak.

V	D	CDR3
TRBV28	TRBD2	CASSTHIAGSSYNEQFF
TRBV5-1	NA	CASSYNAEREQFF
TRBV4-1	TRBD2	CASSPTSPGGSEQFF
TRBV11-2	NA	CASSPGQGRSGGGLAQYF
TRBV5-5	NA	CASSEVPVSQGPSPLHF
TRBV27	NA	CASSLIANTEAFF
TRBV7-9	NA	CASRPPLQGILGGYTF
TRBV19	TRBD1	CASSIGYPGQNGYTF
TRBV10-3	TRBD2	CAISESGPLAGAPNEQFF
TRBV28	NA	CASSPGQEETQYF
TRBV6-1	TRBD2	CASSDREGYQETQYF
TRBV10-3	TRBD2	CAIRGLAGYEQYF
TRBV2	NA	CASSPQGSYGYTF
TRBV27	TRBD2	CASSPGLAGGPSLNEQFF
TRBV19	TRBD2	CASSMLGGSGETQYF
TRBV6-5	TRBD1	CASSYLGQGNTEAFF
TRBV30	NA	CAWSVGSSSNQPQHF
TRBV7-6	TRBD2	CASSWGLAGGEETQYF
TRBV19	NA	CASSMTRGGGDTEAFF
TRBV25-1	NA	CASSEYEQGLSAEQYF
TRBV27	NA	CASSSGTTNTGELFF
TRBV6-6	TRBD1	CASSRGTGSYEQYF
TRBV27	TRBD2	CASSWLAGDEGTQYF
TRBV7-9	NA	CASSLVGTQYF
TRBV4-1	NA	CASSQETGVNEQFF
TRBV5-4	TRBD1	CASSWGQSSYEQYF
TRBV6-1	TRBD1	CASIWPGGRSYEQYF
TRBV7-8	NA	CASSFADGYGYTF
TRBV27	NA	CASSLGQNYEQYF
TRBV9	TRBD2	CASSDGGEQFF
TRBV10-3	NA	CAVGRTETKETQYF
TRBV28	TRBD2	CASTPYLAGAGEQYF
TRBV6-5	NA	CASSYGSMGHGYTF
TRBV29-1	NA	CSVKGRLVYNEQFF
TRBV5-8	NA	CASSPPRGDSGNTIYF
TRBV5-1	NA	CASSLTWEYHEQFF
TRBV6-6	NA	CASSYSFPANYGYTF
TRBV7-3	NA	CASSWRAGTEAFF
TRBV2	NA	CASSVGQYHGYTF
TRBV6-6	NA	CASQFTGELFF
TRBV7-8	NA	CASSWGSYNSPLHF
TRBV11-2	NA	CASSLLNYGYTF
TRBV11-2	TRBD1	CASSSQGASYEQYF